The rows below give T cell receptor beta chains drawn from one sample of a study of Tregs in tolerant kidney transplant recipients. Repertoires were generated with immunoSEQ multiplex PCR, while TCRdb's copy carries only in-frame clones and drops some. Seen here are about 5,000 clones, approximately 40% observed once, and the top ten hold approximately 6%. Their target antigens are unknown. Sequencing was performed on CD8+ T cells from blood cultured with allogeneic cells. The receptors were gathered from a human donor in good health. CDR3s include the opening cysteine and the closing phenylalanine or tryptophan. Each record gives: V gene, D gene, clone size, J gene, CDR3 protein, CDR3 DNA. D genes are given only for firm matches. A row's size may be missing; if present it is once, few, many or a size class.

V gene: TRBV27; D gene: .; clone size: .; J gene: TRBJ2-7; CDR3 protein: CASSPVGGLEQYF; CDR3 DNA: TGTGCCAGCAGTCCAGTAGGAGGGCTGGAGCAGTACTTC
V gene: TRBV7-2; D gene: TRBD2; clone size: .; J gene: TRBJ2-7; CDR3 protein: CASSLDWSGGAYEQYF; CDR3 DNA: TGTGCCAGCAGCTTAGATTGGAGCGGGGGGGCCTACGAGCAGTACTTC
V gene: TRBV7-3; D gene: .; clone size: .; J gene: TRBJ1-1; CDR3 protein: CASSLADGAEAFF; CDR3 DNA: TGTGCCAGCAGCTTAGCCGACGGGGCTGAAGCTTTCTTT
V gene: TRBV7-6; D gene: .; clone size: .; J gene: TRBJ2-1; CDR3 protein: CASSLWLEQFF; CDR3 DNA: TGTGCCAGCAGCTTATGGCTTGAGCAGTTCTTC
V gene: TRBV7-6; D gene: .; clone size: .; J gene: TRBJ2-2; CDR3 protein: CASSLEAAANTGELFF; CDR3 DNA: TGTGCCAGCAGCTTAGAAGCAGCTGCGAACACCGGGGAGCTGTTTTTT
V gene: TRBV7-6; D gene: .; clone size: medium-sized; J gene: TRBJ1-1; CDR3 protein: CASSLGVDEAFF; CDR3 DNA: TGTGCCAGCAGCTTAGGGGTTGATGAAGCTTTCTTT
V gene: TRBV9; D gene: .; clone size: .; J gene: TRBJ2-3; CDR3 protein: CASSAIDSTDTQYF; CDR3 DNA: TGTGCCAGCAGCGCCATAGATAGCACAGATACGCAGTATTTT
V gene: TRBV5-1; D gene: .; clone size: .; J gene: TRBJ1-2; CDR3 protein: CASSLAGASYGYTF; CDR3 DNA: TGCGCCAGCAGCTTGGCCGGGGCGAGCTATGGCTACACCTTC
V gene: TRBV30; D gene: .; clone size: few; J gene: TRBJ2-7; CDR3 protein: CAWTPGGYYEQYF; CDR3 DNA: TGTGCCTGGACCCCGGGGGGCTACTACGAGCAGTACTTC
V gene: TRBV7-5; D gene: .; clone size: .; J gene: TRBJ2-4; CDR3 protein: CASSLLAVNIQYF; CDR3 DNA: TGTGCCAGCAGCTTATTAGCGGTAAACATTCAGTACTTC
V gene: TRBV30; D gene: .; clone size: many; J gene: TRBJ1-2; CDR3 protein: CAWNGRNYGYTF; CDR3 DNA: TGTGCCTGGAATGGCAGGAACTATGGCTACACCTTC
V gene: TRBV5-1; D gene: .; clone size: once; J gene: TRBJ1-1; CDR3 protein: CASSFSGAGEAFF; CDR3 DNA: TGCGCCAGCAGCTTTTCAGGGGCGGGGGAAGCTTTCTTT
V gene: TRBV7-9; D gene: .; clone size: few; J gene: TRBJ1-5; CDR3 protein: CASSSSDQPQHF; CDR3 DNA: TGTGCCAGCAGTTCCTCTGATCAGCCCCAGCATTTT
V gene: TRBV29-1; D gene: TRBD2; clone size: .; J gene: TRBJ2-1; CDR3 protein: CSVRTSGRNEQFF; CDR3 DNA: TGCAGCGTTAGAACTAGCGGGAGGAATGAGCAGTTCTTC
V gene: TRBV6-5; D gene: .; clone size: once; J gene: TRBJ2-1; CDR3 protein: CASSLSPGVRNEQFF; CDR3 DNA: TGTGCCAGCAGTTTATCGCCGGGAGTTCGGAATGAGCAGTTCTTC